This T cell receptor (beta chain) was identified during a study of blood T cell repertoires in COVID-19. On the study more broadly: The analysed material was cDNA or gDNA that came from T cells, B-cell-depleted T cells, or PBMCs.

Germline CDR1 and CDR2: MNHEY and SVGEGT. The CDR3 loop spans 13 amino acids. J gave up 4 bases and V 4 bases, and 2 bases lay outside the gene matches. Measured with immunoSEQ multiplex PCR; TCRdb has only the in-frame clones, and not every one. The data show around 210,000 clones, around 85% seen once. The V call is TRBV6-2 or TRBV6-3, the J call TRBJ1-1; 8 positions agree with TRBD1. This sequence originates from a man between 60 and 75 years old with COVID-19, enrolled during active disease. The sequencing sample was made of peripheral blood. The CDR3 spells CASSWTGSTEAFF. In nucleotides, the CDR3 is TGTGCCAGCAGTTGGACAGGGAGCACTGAAGCTTTCTTT.